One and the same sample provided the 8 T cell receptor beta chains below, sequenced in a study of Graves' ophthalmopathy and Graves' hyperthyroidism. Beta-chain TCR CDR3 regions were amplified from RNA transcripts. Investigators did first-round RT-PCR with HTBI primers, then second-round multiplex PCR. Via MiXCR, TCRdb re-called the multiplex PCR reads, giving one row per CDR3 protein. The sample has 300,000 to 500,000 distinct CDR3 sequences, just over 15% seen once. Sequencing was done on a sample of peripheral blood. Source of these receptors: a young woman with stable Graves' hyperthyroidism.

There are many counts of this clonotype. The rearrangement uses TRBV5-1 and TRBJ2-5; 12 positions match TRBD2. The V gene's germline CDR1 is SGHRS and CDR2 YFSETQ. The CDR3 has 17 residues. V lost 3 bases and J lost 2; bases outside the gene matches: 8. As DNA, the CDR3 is TGCGCCAGCAGCTCCAGGTGGACTAGCGGGGAGCAAGAGACCCAGTACTTC. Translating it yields CASSSRWTSGEQETQYF. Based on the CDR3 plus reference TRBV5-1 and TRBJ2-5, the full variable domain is KAGVTQTPRYLIKTRGQQVTLSCSPISGHRSVSWYQQTPGQGLQFLFEYFSETQRNKGNFPGRFSGRQFSNSRSEMNVSTLELGDSALYLCASSSRWTSGEQETQYFGPGTRLLVL.

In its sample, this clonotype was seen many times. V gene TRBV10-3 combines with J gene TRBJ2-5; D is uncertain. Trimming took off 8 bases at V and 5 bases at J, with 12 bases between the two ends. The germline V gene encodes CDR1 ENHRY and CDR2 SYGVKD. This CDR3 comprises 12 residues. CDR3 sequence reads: CAISDTWETQYF. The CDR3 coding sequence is TGTGCCATCTCTGACACGTGGGAGACCCAGTACTTC.

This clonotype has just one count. CDR3 in amino acids: CASSFVRLTGELFF. Written as DNA, the CDR3 is TGTGCCAGCAGTTTCGTTCGCCTCACCGGGGAGCTGTTTTTT. The V and J genes are TRBV12-3 or TRBV12-4 and TRBJ2-2; D not resolved. V lost 3 bases, J lost 4 bases, and 9 bases lay in between. The CDR3 sequence is 14 residues long.

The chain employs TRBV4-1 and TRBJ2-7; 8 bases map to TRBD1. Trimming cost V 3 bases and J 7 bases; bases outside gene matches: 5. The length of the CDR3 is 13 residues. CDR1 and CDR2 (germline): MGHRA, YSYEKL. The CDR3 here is CASSQDRAREQYF. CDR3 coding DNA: TGCGCCAGCAGCCAGGACAGGGCGCGGGAGCAGTACTTC.

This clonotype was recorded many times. DNA of the CDR3: TGTGCCAGCAGCACCGGGACAGTTTCGCATGGCTACACCTTC. Its translation is CASSTGTVSHGYTF. This sequence joins TRBV7-9 and TRBJ1-2, with 7 bases identical to TRBD1. With 5 bases clipped from V and 6 bases from J, the junction kept 9 bases outside the gene matches. The CDR3 has 14 residues. CDR1 and CDR2 from the germline V gene are SEHNR and FQNEAQ (reference sequence).

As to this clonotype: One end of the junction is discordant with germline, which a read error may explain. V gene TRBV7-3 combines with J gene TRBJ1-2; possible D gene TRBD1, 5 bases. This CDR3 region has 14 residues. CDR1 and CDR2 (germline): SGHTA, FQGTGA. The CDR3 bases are TGTGCCAGCAGCTCCGGGGCGGGATCCTACGGCTTCACCTTC. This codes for CASSSGAGSYGFTF.

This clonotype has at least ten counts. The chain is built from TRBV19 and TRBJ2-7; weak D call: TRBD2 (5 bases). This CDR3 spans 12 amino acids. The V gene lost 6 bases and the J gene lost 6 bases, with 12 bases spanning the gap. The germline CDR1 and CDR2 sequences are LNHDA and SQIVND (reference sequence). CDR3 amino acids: CASRKTGSEQYF. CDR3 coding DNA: TGTGCCAGTAGAAAAACGGGAAGCGAGCAGTACTTC. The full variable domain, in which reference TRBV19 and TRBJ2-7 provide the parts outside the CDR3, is DGGITQSPKYLFRKEGQNVTLSCEQNLNHDAMYWYRQDPGQGLRLIYYSQIVNDFQKGDIAEGYSVSREKKESFPLTVTSAQKNPTAFYLCASRKTGSEQYFGPGTRLTVT.

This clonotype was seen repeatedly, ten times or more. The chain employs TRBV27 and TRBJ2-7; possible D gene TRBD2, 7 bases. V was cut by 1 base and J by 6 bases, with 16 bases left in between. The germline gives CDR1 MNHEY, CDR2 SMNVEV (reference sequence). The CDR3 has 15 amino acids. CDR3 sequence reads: CASSLLSGGVGEQYF. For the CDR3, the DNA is TGTGCCAGCAGTTTATTATCGGGGGGCGTTGGCGAGCAGTACTTC.